Presented here are 32 T cell receptor beta chains from one specimen sequenced in a study of T cell repertoires in cytomegalovirus infection. TCRdb itself ran the reads through MiXCR, one entry per CDR3 protein. Seen here are tens of thousands of distinct CDR3 sequences, nearly 20% observed once, and the top ten hold 40% to 65%. Which antigens these TCRs recognize remains unknown. Here the sequenced sample was CD8+ T cells from cultured PBMCs, taken from culture after CMV antigen stimulation. These receptor sequences come from a human donor in good health (CMV status not recorded). Some clones in this sample may be carry-over from other donors' samples.

This clonotype was counted many times. V usage is TRBV18 and J usage is TRBJ1-5; 8 bases match TRBD1. With 3 bases clipped from V and 4 bases from J, the junction kept 14 bases outside the gene matches. Germline CDR1 is KGHSH and CDR2 is LQKENI. The length of the CDR3 is 18 residues. The CDR3 bases are TGTGCCAGCTCACCTCTGGCGGGGGGGACAGGCCCTAATCAGCCCCAGCATTTT. Protein sequence: CASSPLAGGTGPNQPQHF.

Judged by abundance, this clonotype is medium-sized. The chain has TRBV7-2 and TRBJ2-5; tentatively, D is TRBD2 (5 bases). The germline V gene encodes CDR1 SGHTA and CDR2 FQGNSA. There are 15 residues in the CDR3. Trimming took 2 bases from V and 1 from J, leaving 11 bases between them. This CDR3 is CASSLRSAVQETQYF. CDR3 DNA sequence: TGTGCCAGCAGCTTACGGTCAGCGGTCCAAGAGACCCAGTACTTC.

The chain has TRBV7-9 and TRBJ2-2, with a tentative D call TRBD1 (5 bases). Trimming removed 5 bases from V and 2 bases from J, with 12 bases in between. This CDR3 contains 15 residues. The germline V gene encodes CDR1 SEHNR and CDR2 FQNEAQ (reference sequence). CDR3 region: CASSPGAVNTGELFF. In nucleotides, the CDR3 is TGTGCCAGCAGCCCTGGGGCAGTCAACACCGGGGAGCTGTTTTTT.

This clonotype was found many times. This sequence joins TRBV12-3 or TRBV12-4 and TRBJ2-7; D remains unclear. Trimming took off 8 bases at V and 1 base at J, with 12 bases between the two ends. The CDR3 has 13 amino acids. CDR3 region: CASCPGFSYEQYF. The CDR3 DNA reads TGTGCCAGCTGCCCTGGGTTTTCCTACGAGCAGTACTTC.

This clonotype came up many times. J is TRBJ2-7 and V is TRBV7-2; tentatively, D is TRBD1 (7 bases). V was cut by 1 base and J by 6 bases, with 19 bases left in between. The CDR3 length is 16 residues. Germline CDR1 reads SGHTA; CDR2 reads FQGNSA. As DNA, the CDR3 is TGTGCCAGCAGCTTAGTACGCAGGGGGGAGACTTTCGAGCAGTACTTC. It is translated as CASSLVRRGETFEQYF.

The gene calls are TRBV19 and TRBJ1-1; TRBD1 matches 10 bases. Germline assignment: CDR1 LNHDA and CDR2 SQIVND (reference sequence). V was pared by 5 bases and J by 0 bases, with 9 bases of the junction left unmatched. The CDR3 has 17 residues. The CDR3: CASSFAGTGALNTEAFF. Written as DNA, the CDR3 is TGTGCCAGTAGTTTCGCCGGGACAGGGGCTTTGAACACTGAAGCTTTCTTT.

On this clonotype: Just one base apart from a much larger clone, this may be a read error. The chain recombines TRBV6-2 or TRBV6-3 with TRBJ2-1; D is perhaps TRBD1 (5 bases). CDR3 length equals 16 residues. Germline CDR1 reads MNHEY; CDR2 reads SVGEGT. Here the CDR3 reads CAGSQTPPGSYNEQFF. The CDR3 DNA follows: TGTGCCGGCAGTCAGACCCCACCAGGGTCCTACAATGAGCAGTTCTTC.

This clonotype was seen at least ten times. The chain couples TRBV27 to TRBJ2-5, with D unresolved. Trimming removed 7 bases at V and 4 bases at J, with 10 bases between. This CDR3 region has 12 residues. The germline CDR1 and CDR2 sequences are MNHEY and SMNVEV (reference sequence). CDR3 bases: TGTGCCAGCACCTCGACGGGAGAGACCCAGTACTTC. Protein: CASTSTGETQYF.

Only a few counts were recorded for this clonotype. CDR3 bases: TGTGCCAGCAGCGTAGCCCGAGGACTAGCGGGGGAGGATACGCAGTATTTT. Protein product: CASSVARGLAGEDTQYF. The chain has TRBV9 and TRBJ2-3; TRBD2 aligns across 13 bases. The CDR3 is 17 residues long. V gave up 0 bases and J gave up 6 bases; unmatched junction bases: 7. Germline V gene lookup returns CDR1 SGDLS and CDR2 YYNGEE.

This clonotype was found many times. The rearrangement uses TRBV7-7 and TRBJ1-5, with D uncertain. Germline-derived CDR1 and CDR2 are SSHAT and FNYEAQ (reference sequence). The CDR3 is 13 amino acids. V shed 8 bases and J shed 0 bases, with 8 bases lying between them. CDR3 sequence reads: CASSRGSNQPQHF. In DNA form, the CDR3 reads TGTGCCAGCTCTCGGGGTAGCAATCAGCCCCAGCATTTT.

Ten or more counts support this clonotype. This chain joins TRBV12-3 or TRBV12-4 and TRBJ1-1; D gene unclear. The CDR3 spans 12 residues. The V end was cut by 6 bases, the J end by 5 bases, with 10 bases between. The DNA of the CDR3 is TGTGCCAGCAGAGTTAAAATAACTGAAGCTTTCTTT. Protein: CASRVKITEAFF.

This clonotype appeared a few times. The V gene is TRBV9, the J gene TRBJ2-7, with 13 bases aligning to TRBD2. The germline V gene encodes CDR1 SGDLS and CDR2 YYNGEE. This CDR3 comprises 17 residues. Germline trimming cut 0 bases from V and 5 bases from J; bases unmatched to any gene: 8. The CDR3 nucleotides read TGTGCCAGCAGCGTAGGGGGGGGACTAGCGGGAAAACACGAGCAGTACTTC. It encodes CASSVGGGLAGKHEQYF.

This clonotype came up a few times. The J gene is TRBJ1-1, the V gene TRBV9, with TRBD1 as a possible D gene (6 bases). CDR1 is SGDLS, CDR2 YYNGEE, per germline. The CDR3 is 13 amino acids. V lost 7 bases, J lost 4 bases, and 14 bases lay in between. The CDR3 protein is CASDQGSGTEAFF. CDR3 nucleotide sequence: TGTGCCAGCGACCAGGGGAGTGGCACTGAAGCTTTCTTT.

This clonotype was seen many times. The J gene is TRBJ1-4, the V gene TRBV9; weak D call: TRBD1 (5 bases). Germline lookup yields CDR1 SGDLS and CDR2 YYNGEE. The germline V and J ends were trimmed by 0 bases and 10 bases, with 16 bases remaining between them. This CDR3 comprises 15 residues. This CDR3 reads CASSVGDGSSGKLFF. CDR3 DNA: TGTGCCAGCAGCGTAGGGGACGGAAGTAGCGGAAAACTGTTTTTT. The variable domain in full, with the rest retrieved from reference TRBV9 and TRBJ1-4, is DSGVTQTPKHLITATGQRVTLRCSPRSGDLSVYWYQQSLDQGLQFLIQYYNGEERAKGNILERFSAQQFPDLHSELNLSSLELGDSALYFCASSVGDGSSGKLFFGSGTQLSVL.

This clonotype was detected ten times or more. The chain couples TRBV6-1 to TRBJ2-5, with TRBD1 matching over 11 bases. This CDR3 has 15 residues. Germline trimming cut 9 bases from V and 0 bases from J; bases unmatched to any gene: 6. Germline V gene sequence: CDR1 MNHNS, CDR2 SASEGT. The CDR3 bases are TGTGCCAGTGCGTGGACAGGGGGCGACCAAGAGACCCAGTACTTC. The encoded protein is CASAWTGGDQETQYF.

This clonotype was seen ten or more times. CDR3 bases: TGTGCCAGCAGCGAGGACAGGGGTGGCACTGAAGCTTTCTTT. This codes for CASSEDRGGTEAFF. The chain carries TRBV5-4 and TRBJ1-1; 9 bases agree with TRBD1. Germline V gene lookup returns CDR1 SGHNT and CDR2 YYREEE (reference sequence). This CDR3 has 14 residues. V shed 4 bases, J shed 4 bases, and the junction held 5 bases outside the gene matches.

This clonotype has at least ten counts. The rearrangement uses TRBV19 and TRBJ2-1, with TRBD2 matching over 14 bases. The CDR3 sequence is 15 residues long. Germline V CDR1 and CDR2: LNHDA, SQIVND (reference sequence). With V trimmed by 6 bases and J by 9 bases, 7 bases remained unmatched. CDR3: CASRTSGGALIEQFF. CDR3 sequence (DNA): TGTGCCAGTAGGACTAGCGGGGGGGCCTTGATTGAGCAGTTCTTC.

The CDR3 coding sequence is TGTGCCAGCAGCTTAGACAGACCCTACGAGCAGTACTTC. This encodes CASSLDRPYEQYF. The chain is built from TRBV7-2 and TRBJ2-7; D is undetermined. V lost 1 base and J 2 bases, leaving 6 bases between the germline ends. The CDR3 totals 13 residues. Germline CDR1 reads SGHTA; CDR2 reads FQGNSA.

The chain carries TRBV12-5 and TRBJ2-7, with D tentatively TRBD1 (5 bases). The V gene lost 5 bases and the J gene lost 3 bases, with 14 bases spanning the gap. From germline, CDR1 is LGHNT and CDR2 FRNRAP. This CDR3 comprises 14 residues. The CDR3 here is CASGLIQVDYEQYF. The CDR3 DNA follows: TGTGCTAGTGGTCTCATACAGGTAGACTACGAGCAGTACTTC.

This clonotype was seen a handful of times. The CDR3 sequence is CASSIGDQLHEQYF. For the CDR3, the DNA is TGTGCCAGTAGTATAGGGGACCAACTCCACGAGCAGTACTTC. This rearrangement joins TRBV19 to TRBJ2-7; D may match TRBD1 or TRBD2 (5 bases each). The CDR3 runs 14 residues. Per germline, CDR1 LNHDA and CDR2 SQIVND (reference sequence). V shed 1 base and J shed 5 bases, with 12 bases lying between them.

This clonotype was found many times. The chain is built from TRBV6-1 and TRBJ2-3; the match to TRBD1 covers 9 bases. The CDR3 consists of 14 residues. Germline assignment: CDR1 MNHNS and CDR2 SASEGT. V lost 7 bases to trimming and J lost 3 bases; unmatched junction nucleotides: 5. CDR3 sequence (DNA): TGTGCCAGCACCCCGACAGGGGGTACAGATACGCAGTATTTT. This gives the protein CASTPTGGTDTQYF.

In its sample, this clonotype was seen many times. The chain couples TRBV12-3 or TRBV12-4 to TRBJ2-2, with D possibly matching TRBD2 (7 bases). The length of the CDR3 is 14 residues. The ends were cut back, 3 bases at V and 7 bases at J, with 12 bases in the middle. The DNA for the CDR3 is TGTGCCAGCAGTTTCGGGGGGCGAAGCGGGGAGCTGTTTTTT. Its translation is CASSFGGRSGELFF.

This clonotype appeared many times. The CDR3 sequence: CASTPPEDHEQYF. The CDR3 DNA is TGTGCCAGCACCCCGCCAGAGGACCACGAGCAGTACTTC. This rearrangement joins TRBV7-8 to TRBJ2-7; unclear D gene. This CDR3 is 13 amino acids long. V was shortened by 7 bases and J by 5 bases, with 15 bases between the two germline ends. Germline V CDR1 and CDR2: SGHVS, FQNEAQ.

There are a few counts of this clonotype. The chain links TRBV30 to TRBJ2-7; the match to TRBD1 covers 7 bases. The CDR3 sequence is 13 residues long. Trimming took 8 bases from V and 0 from J; bases not matched to a gene: 7. The V gene's germline CDR1 is GTSNPN and CDR2 SVGIG (reference sequence). The CDR3 is CAIKQGSSYEQYF. The CDR3 DNA is TGTGCCATTAAACAGGGGTCCTCCTACGAGCAGTACTTC. Looking up the rest from reference TRBV30 and TRBJ2-7 gives the full variable domain: SQTIHQWPATLVQPVGSPLSLECTVEGTSNPNLYWYRQAAGRGLQLLFYSVGIGQISSEVPQNLSASRPQDRQFILSSKKLLLSDSGFYLCAIKQGSSYEQYFGPGTRLTVT.

DNA of the CDR3: TGTGCCAGCAGCTTAGATCGGACAGCCTCCTACGAGCAGTACTTC. Translated: CASSLDRTASYEQYF. The V call is TRBV11-2, the J call TRBJ2-7; a possible D gene is TRBD1 (6 bases). Germline assignment: CDR1 SGHAT and CDR2 FQNNGV. The V gene lost 0 bases and the J gene lost 0 bases, with 9 bases spanning the gap. This CDR3 spans 15 amino acids.

About this clonotype: The junction does not match germline at one end; this may be a read error. V is TRBV11-2 and J is TRBJ2-2; no clear D gene. Germline V gene lookup returns CDR1 SGHAT and CDR2 FQNNGV. The CDR3 sequence is 12 residues long. The DNA of the CDR3 is TGTGCCAGCCGCTTAAACGCCGGGGAGCTGTTTTTT. It translates to CASRLNAGELFF.

The table lists this clonotype with many counts. V usage is TRBV6-2 or TRBV6-3 and J usage is TRBJ1-5, with D uncertain. The germline V gene has CDR1 MNHEY and CDR2 SVGEGT. V was trimmed by 0 bases and J by 3 bases, leaving 9 bases between them. CDR3 length: 15 amino acids. CDR3: CASSYSGRNNQPQHF. DNA for the CDR3: TGTGCCAGCAGTTACTCAGGCCGAAACAATCAGCCCCAGCATTTT.

This clonotype showed up just a few times. The rearrangement links TRBV20-1 to TRBJ2-7; 10 bases are shared with TRBD1. V lost 3 bases to trimming and J lost 2 bases; unmatched junction nucleotides: 7. CDR1 and CDR2 (germline): DFQATT, SNEGSKA (reference sequence). This CDR3 has 15 residues. DNA of the CDR3: TGCAGTGCTAGGGGCCCGGGACAGGGGACCTACGAGCAGTACTTC. Protein sequence: CSARGPGQGTYEQYF.

Only a few counts were recorded for this clonotype. The V gene is TRBV12-3 or TRBV12-4, the J gene TRBJ2-1; a possible D gene is TRBD2 (5 bases). The CDR3 runs 13 residues. V was shortened by 3 bases and J by 5 bases, with 8 bases between the two germline ends. CDR3 nucleotides: TGTGCCAGCAGTTTTGGGCGGGACAATGAGCAGTTCTTC. This codes for CASSFGRDNEQFF.

The V gene is TRBV7-9, the J gene TRBJ2-2; 7 nucleotides line up with TRBD2. The germline gives CDR1 SEHNR, CDR2 FQNEAQ (reference sequence). Germline trimming cut 6 bases from V and 2 bases from J; bases unmatched to any gene: 3. The CDR3 contains 14 residues. The CDR3 reads CASRPGLNTGELFF. The CDR3 coding sequence is TGTGCCAGCAGGCCGGGACTAAACACCGGGGAGCTGTTTTTT.

This clonotype was counted between two and nine times. This chain uses TRBV12-3 or TRBV12-4 with TRBJ1-4; D uncertain. This CDR3 region has 11 residues. Trimming removed 3 bases at V and 6 bases at J, with 2 bases between. CDR3 loop: CASSLDEKLFF. The CDR3 DNA follows: TGTGCCAGCAGTTTGGATGAAAAACTGTTTTTT.

This clonotype was seen at least ten times. The junction departs from the called germline gene at one end, perhaps through a read error. The chain has TRBV7-8 and TRBJ1-2; D call uncertain. Germline V CDR1 and CDR2: SGHVS, FQNEAQ. This CDR3 region has 15 residues. CDR3 protein: CASTLGWVSNYGYTF. Written as DNA, the CDR3 is TGTGCCAGCACCTTAGGTTGGGTCTCTAACTATGGCTACACCTTC.